Listed below are T cell receptor beta chains from one sample, sequenced in a study of cytomegalovirus exposure and HLA in healthy donors. Libraries were prepared by immunoSEQ multiplex PCR; TCRdb keeps only in-frame clonotypes and omits some of them. The sample includes some 110,000 clones, 74% of them seen just once. The specimen sequenced was PBMCs. These receptors were taken from a woman between 45 and 60 years old in good health and CMV-seropositive. The conserved cysteine and the conserved F or W are not part of the CDR3 here. The order of the fields is V gene, J gene, CDR3 protein.

TRBV7-8,TRBJ2-7,ASRDRGGREQY
TRBV6-5,TRBJ1-5,ASSGQGGQPQH
TRBV19,TRBJ1-5,ASSVAGTGNQPQH
TRBV29-1,TRBJ2-5,SVGLAREETQY
TRBV7-2,TRBJ1-2,ASSRPQGAYGYT
TRBV29-1,TRBJ2-7,SAGSSYEQY
TRBV7-2,TRBJ2-7,ASSLGREQY
TRBV27,TRBJ2-7,ASSFPPYFQQY
TRBV7-2,TRBJ2-1,ASSAMGLAGYNEQF
TRBV5-1,TRBJ2-5,ASSTQRGIQETQY
TRBV11-2,TRBJ2-3,ASSSQVVQY
TRBV28,TRBJ1-4,ASSSPYRHRGGGEKLF
TRBV19,TRBJ2-3,ASSPDRADTQY
TRBV28,TRBJ1-6,ASSPLRDSPLH
TRBV11-2,TRBJ2-7,ASSRNSGVPSNYEQY
TRBV9,TRBJ1-2,ASSVTGQTIYGYT
TRBV4-1,TRBJ2-3,ASSQGGLNTDTQY
TRBV28,TRBJ2-1,ASNQGNEQF
TRBV7-8,TRBJ1-1,ASNKGQGEAF
TRBV6-1,TRBJ1-2,ASTRKGLDSYGYT
TRBV7-2,TRBJ2-3,ASSLVSGGTDTQY
TRBV5-4,TRBJ1-6,ASSPGVTIGNSPLH
TRBV5-6,TRBJ2-7,ASRIQGNSYEQY
TRBV5-1,TRBJ2-3,ASSLGTREEGDTQY
TRBV6-1,TRBJ1-6,ASSEAQGGNSPLH
TRBV19,TRBJ2-7,ASGTSGYEQY
TRBV11-2,TRBJ1-6,ASGQGSYNSPLH
TRBV6-1,TRBJ2-7,ASSRSDRGYEQY
TRBV9,NA,ASSASQGAFGYEQY
TRBV5-1,TRBJ2-7,ASSWGLDTYEQY
TRBV27,TRBJ1-5,ASRLQGAGQPQH
TRBV5-1,TRBJ1-6,ASSSGTGAYNSPLH
TRBV7-8,TRBJ2-3,ASSSRTGADTQY
TRBV7-3,TRBJ1-1,ASSLRFARATEAF
TRBV7-9,TRBJ2-3,ASSLGLAGNTQY
TRBV19,TRBJ1-3,DNVAGKVGNTIY
TRBV10-3,TRBJ2-7,ATSLGQDSYEQY